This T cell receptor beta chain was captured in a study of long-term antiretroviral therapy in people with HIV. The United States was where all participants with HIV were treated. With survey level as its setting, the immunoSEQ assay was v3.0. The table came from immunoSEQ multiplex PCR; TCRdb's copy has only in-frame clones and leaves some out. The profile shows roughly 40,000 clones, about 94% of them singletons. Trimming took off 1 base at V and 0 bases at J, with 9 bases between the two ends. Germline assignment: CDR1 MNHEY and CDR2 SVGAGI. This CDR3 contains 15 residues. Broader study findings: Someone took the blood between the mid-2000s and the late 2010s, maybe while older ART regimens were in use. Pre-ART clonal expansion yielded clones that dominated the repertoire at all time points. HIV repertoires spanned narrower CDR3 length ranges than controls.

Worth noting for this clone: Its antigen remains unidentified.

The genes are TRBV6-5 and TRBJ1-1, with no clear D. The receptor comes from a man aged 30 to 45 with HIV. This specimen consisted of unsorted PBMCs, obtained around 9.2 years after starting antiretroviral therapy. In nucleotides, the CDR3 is TGTGCCAGCAGTTACTTTCCCGTACTGAACACTGAAGCTTTCTTT. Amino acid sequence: CASSYFPVLNTEAFF.